Listed below are T cell receptor beta chains from one sample, sequenced in a study of blood T cell repertoires in COVID-19. Profiled with immunoSEQ multiplex PCR; TCRdb holds only in-frame clones, not every one. The sample includes approximately 180,000 clones, 80% to 90% of them seen just once. Specimen: peripheral blood. These TCRs come from a man aged 55 to 69 with acute or convalescent COVID-19. Both conserved end residues are part of each CDR3. Fields, in order: J gene, D gene, clone size, V gene, CDR3 DNA, CDR3 protein. The D gene is left open where the match is weak. Clone size is shown for a subset of rows, as once, few, many or a class of expanded clone.

TRBJ1-5,TRBD1,.,TRBV28,TGTGCCAGCAGTTTCCCCCCGACCTCAAGACAGGGCGGTAGGCAGCCCCAGCATTTT,CASSFPPTSRQGGRQPQHF
TRBJ1-6,.,.,TRBV3-1/TRBV3-2,TGTGCCAGCAGCCAAGTACAGGGTAATTCACCCCTCCACTTT,CASSQVQGNSPLHF
TRBJ2-7,.,.,TRBV7-9,TGTGCCAGCACCGGTACAGCTTCCTACGAGCAGTACTTC,CASTGTASYEQYF
TRBJ2-7,TRBD1,.,TRBV28,TGTGCCAGCAGCCCCGCCGGGACAGGGAAACACGAGCAGTACTTC,CASSPAGTGKHEQYF
TRBJ2-7,.,.,TRBV5-1,TGCGCCAGCAGCTCGGGGGACTCGGTCCGGGAGCAGTACTTC,CASSSGDSVREQYF
TRBJ1-5,.,.,TRBV28,TGTGCCAGCGGAGAGGGAGGATATAGCAATCAGCCCCAGCATTTT,CASGEGGYSNQPQHF
TRBJ1-4,.,.,TRBV6-5,TGTGCCAGCAGTAATTCCGGGGAACTGTTTTTT,CASSNSGELFF
TRBJ2-3,.,.,TRBV25-1,TGTGCCAGCAGTGACCGTCCCAGCACAGATACGCAGTATTTT,CASSDRPSTDTQYF
TRBJ2-2,TRBD2,.,TRBV5-1,TGCGCCAGCAGCGTTCTAGCGGGAAAGGCCGGGGAGCTGTTTTTT,CASSVLAGKAGELFF
TRBJ2-2,.,.,TRBV7-9,TGTGCCAGCAGCTTAAACAGGGTAACGAACACCGGGGAGCTGTTTTTT,CASSLNRVTNTGELFF
TRBJ1-5,.,.,TRBV21-1,TGTGCCAGCAGCAACAGGGGGCGCAGACAGCCCCAGCATTTT,CASSNRGRRQPQHF
TRBJ2-7,TRBD2,few,TRBV28,TGTGCCAGCAGTCGGCCTAGCGGGAGTTACGAGCAGTACTTC,CASSRPSGSYEQYF
TRBJ2-1,TRBD2,.,TRBV6-2/TRBV6-3,TGTGCCAGCAGCCACGGGTCGGGACTAGTACCATATGAGCAGTTCTTC,CASSHGSGLVPYEQFF
TRBJ2-5,TRBD2,.,TRBV27,TGTGCCAGCAGTTTCTCCCGACTAGCGGGAGGGCCCCGAGAGACCCAGTACTTC,CASSFSRLAGGPRETQYF
TRBJ2-7,.,.,TRBV28,TGTGCCAGCAGTCACGGGGGTATCTACGAGCAGTACTTC,CASSHGGIYEQYF
TRBJ1-5,.,once,TRBV10-3,TGTGCCATCAGTGCCGGGGAGGGTAGCGAGCCCCAGCATTTT,CAISAGEGSEPQHF
TRBJ2-1,TRBD2,.,TRBV19,TGTGCCAGTTCTCTAGCGGGACCCCTCGGTGAGCAGTTCTTC,CASSLAGPLGEQFF
TRBJ1-4,.,.,TRBV28,TGTGCCAGCAGTTTAGCCACCCCGGAGGAAAAACTGTTTTTT,CASSLATPEEKLFF
TRBJ2-1,TRBD2,few,TRBV18,TGTGCCAGCTCACTTAATTACCCGGGAAGTAGCGGGGGGAGCTACAATGAGCAGTTCTTC,CASSLNYPGSSGGSYNEQFF
TRBJ2-5,.,.,TRBV7-2,TGTGCCAGCAGCTTAGCTTCGCTACGACAAGAGACCCAGTACTTC,CASSLASLRQETQYF
TRBJ2-1,TRBD2,.,TRBV24-1,TGTGCCACCAGAAGCGGGAGGGGTTCCTACAATGAGCAGTTCTTC,CATRSGRGSYNEQFF
TRBJ2-1,TRBD1,.,TRBV2,TGTGCCAGCAGCCGACAGGGTGACAATGAGCAGTTCTTC,CASSRQGDNEQFF
TRBJ2-7,TRBD2,.,TRBV4-1,TGCGCCAGCAGCCGGTCGGGACTAGCGGGAGGCCCGGACGAGCAGTACTTC,CASSRSGLAGGPDEQYF
TRBJ2-1,.,.,TRBV14,TGTGCCAGCAGCGGTCAGATATACAATGAGCAGTTCTTC,CASSGQIYNEQFF
TRBJ2-2,TRBD1,once,TRBV6-4,TGTGCCAGCAGTGAGGGACAGGGATCGGCCGGGGAGCTGTTTTTT,CASSEGQGSAGELFF
TRBJ2-7,TRBD1,few,TRBV11-2,TGTGCCAGCAGCACTTACAGGGGGCCCCACGAGCAGTACTTC,CASSTYRGPHEQYF
TRBJ2-3,TRBD1,.,TRBV24-1,TGTGCCACCAGTGCTCACACAGGGGGCTGGGGCGATACGCAGTATTTT,CATSAHTGGWGDTQYF
TRBJ2-2,.,once,TRBV15,TGTGCCACCAGCAGAGATAAAGGCGGGGGCACCACCGGGGAGCTGTTTTTT,CATSRDKGGGTTGELFF
TRBJ2-5,.,.,TRBV9,TGTGCCAGCAGCGTAACGCCAACAGGTCAAGAGACCCAGTACTTC,CASSVTPTGQETQYF
TRBJ2-7,.,.,TRBV24-1,TGTGCCACCAGTCCGGCAGGGTCCCTATACGAGCAGTACTTC,CATSPAGSLYEQYF
TRBJ2-7,TRBD2,once,TRBV2,TGTGCCAGCAGTGCTGGGACTAGCGGAACCTACGAGCAGTACTTC,CASSAGTSGTYEQYF
TRBJ1-2,TRBD1,.,TRBV11-2,TGTGCCAGCAGCTTAGATTACAGGGGGATAGACTATGGCTACACCTTC,CASSLDYRGIDYGYTF
TRBJ2-7,TRBD2,.,TRBV10-3,TGTGCCATCAACCCTAGCGGGAGCTCCTACGAGCAGTACTTC,CAINPSGSSYEQYF
TRBJ2-3,.,.,TRBV19,TGTGCCAGTAGTTACGAGCGGGGCACAGATACGCAGTATTTT,CASSYERGTDTQYF
TRBJ2-5,.,.,TRBV2,TGTGCCAGCAGTACCCTGGAGGGACGGTTCCAAGAGACCCAGTACTTC,CASSTLEGRFQETQYF
TRBJ2-5,TRBD2,.,TRBV5-1,TGCGCCAGCAGCTTGGGCGCTAGCGGGAGGGTGGGAGAGACCCAGTACTTC,CASSLGASGRVGETQYF
TRBJ2-5,TRBD1,.,TRBV2,TGTGCCAGCAGTGAAGGGACAGGGCGGCAAGAGACCCAGTACTTC,CASSEGTGRQETQYF
TRBJ1-2,TRBD1,many,TRBV4-1,TGCGCCAGCAGCCAAGAGGACAGGGGGACCTATGGCTACACCTTC,CASSQEDRGTYGYTF
TRBJ2-5,TRBD1,.,TRBV28,TGTGCCAGCAGGCCGGGACAGGGGGAGACCCAGTACTTC,CASRPGQGETQYF
TRBJ2-7,.,.,TRBV5-1,TGCGCCAGCAGCCCTAGGTCCCCCGGCGAGCAGTACTTC,CASSPRSPGEQYF
TRBJ2-2,TRBD2,.,TRBV30,TGTGCCTGGAGTGTATATTCAGCGGGAAGTATCGGGGAGCTGTTTTTT,CAWSVYSAGSIGELFF
TRBJ1-2,.,.,TRBV11-1,TGTGCCAGCAGCCCTGGACAGGGCTACACCTTC,CASSPGQGYTF
TRBJ1-1,TRBD1,.,TRBV7-2,TGTGCCAGCAGCTTAGCGGGACAGGGGGGGAACACTGAAGCTTTCTTT,CASSLAGQGGNTEAFF
TRBJ2-5,.,.,TRBV6-5,TGTGCCAGCAGTCCAGGGACACGGAAAGAGACCCAGTACTTC,CASSPGTRKETQYF
TRBJ1-4,TRBD1,.,TRBV5-1,TGCGCCAGCAGCCTCGGACAGGCTAATGAAAAACTGTTTTTT,CASSLGQANEKLFF
TRBJ2-3,.,.,TRBV7-3,TGTGCCAGCAGCCCAGGCAACACAGATACGCAGTATTTT,CASSPGNTDTQYF
TRBJ2-2,.,.,TRBV25-1,TGTGCCAGCAGTGAAGGCGGCAGGAACACCGGGGAGCTGTTTTTT,CASSEGGRNTGELFF
TRBJ2-2,TRBD2,.,TRBV5-1,TGCGCCAGCAGCTGGACTAGTCGTACCGGGGAGCTGTTTTTT,CASSWTSRTGELFF
TRBJ2-5,TRBD2,.,TRBV6-1,TGTGCCAGCAGTGACCCTGGGACTAGCGGTGAGACCCAGTACTTC,CASSDPGTSGETQYF
TRBJ2-7,TRBD1,once,TRBV19,TGTGCCACAGGGGGGACAGGGGCCTACGAGCAGTACTTC,CATGGTGAYEQYF
TRBJ2-1,TRBD1,once,TRBV10-3,TGTGCCATCAGCAAGGGACAGGGAAGGAATGAGCAGTTCTTC,CAISKGQGRNEQFF
TRBJ1-5,.,.,TRBV2,TGTGCCAGCAGTTGGACATCTAGCAATCAGCCCCAGCATTTT,CASSWTSSNQPQHF
TRBJ1-4,.,once,TRBV5-1,TGCGCCAGCAGCTTGGACCCGGGAACAGGGTATGAAAAACTGTTTTTT,CASSLDPGTGYEKLFF
TRBJ1-1,.,.,TRBV7-9,TGTGCCAGCACGGTCGCTGAGCTGACTTGCGCTTTCTTT,CASTVAELTCAFF